A single sample is the source of the 24 T cell receptor beta chains below, sequenced in a study of T cell responses to AZD1222 COVID-19 vaccine. Clones were sequenced by immunoSEQ multiplex PCR, and TCRdb holds only the in-frame ones, with some missing. This sample has some 120,000 clones, with about 87% found just once. Sequencing was performed on peripheral blood, taken on day 0 of AZD1222 vaccination. These TCRs come from an adult in good health.

The rearrangement uses TRBV9 and TRBJ2-2; tentatively, D is TRBD2 (5 bases). Looked up from germline, CDR1 is SGDLS and CDR2 is YYNGEE. Trimming took 4 bases from V and 1 from J, leaving 14 bases between them. CDR3 length: 16 residues. Written as DNA, the CDR3 is TGTGCCAGCAGCAGAGGGCTCTACTTGAACACCGGGGAGCTGTTTTTT. Its translation is CASSRGLYLNTGELFF.

The chain couples TRBV6-6 to TRBJ2-1; 10 nucleotides align to TRBD2. The CDR3 length is 15 residues. Germline trimming cut 3 bases from V and 5 bases from J; bases unmatched to any gene: 4. Germline values: CDR1 MNHNY, CDR2 SVGAGI (reference sequence). This CDR3 reads CASSYPSGGNNEQFF. The CDR3 nucleotides read TGTGCCAGCAGTTATCCTAGCGGGGGAAACAATGAGCAGTTCTTC.

The V gene is TRBV19, the J gene TRBJ1-1; D unclear. This CDR3 is built from 13 residues. Between the trimmed V and J ends, which lost 3 bases and 1 base, there was a span of 6 bases. Germline V gene data show CDR1 as LNHDA and CDR2 as SQIVND (reference sequence). For the CDR3, the DNA is TGTGCCAGTAGTATCTTGAGGAACACTGAAGCTTTCTTT. Translating gives CASSILRNTEAFF. The full variable domain, in which reference TRBV19 and TRBJ1-1 provide the parts outside the CDR3, is DGGITQSPKYLFRKEGQNVTLSCEQNLNHDAMYWYRQDPGQGLRLIYYSQIVNDFQKGDIAEGYSVSREKKESFPLTVTSAQKNPTAFYLCASSILRNTEAFFGQGTRLTVV.

The chain combines TRBV28 with TRBJ1-2, with D perhaps matching TRBD1 (6 bases). The CDR3 length is 14 residues. V dropped 4 bases and J dropped 2 bases, with 11 bases sitting between them. Germline V gene data show CDR1 as MDHEN and CDR2 as SYDVKM. This chain's CDR3 is CASSSPTGNYGYTF. In DNA form, the CDR3 reads TGTGCCAGCAGTTCCCCGACAGGCAACTATGGCTACACCTTC.

The chain couples TRBV7-9 to TRBJ2-7; 7 nucleotides line up with TRBD1. The CDR3 length is 13 residues. The J segment lost 3 bases and the V segment lost 5 bases, leaving 4 bases of the junction unmatched. CDR1 and CDR2 from the germline V gene are SEHNR and FQNEAQ (reference sequence). The CDR3 is CASSLGQLYEQYF. The CDR3 nucleotides read TGTGCCAGCAGCCTGGGACAGCTCTACGAGCAGTACTTC.

The rearrangement joins TRBV18 to TRBJ2-3; possible D gene TRBD2, 5 bases. Trimming stripped 0 bases from V and 0 bases from J, with 10 bases between. The CDR3 loop spans 16 amino acids. Germline V gene sequence: CDR1 KGHSH, CDR2 LQKENI. Here the CDR3 reads CASSPPSGLSTDTQYF. In DNA, the CDR3 is TGTGCCAGCTCACCACCGAGCGGCCTAAGCACAGATACGCAGTATTTT.

The V and J genes are TRBV20-1 and TRBJ2-5; D gene unclear. Germline V lookup: CDR1 DFQATT, CDR2 SNEGSKA (reference sequence). This CDR3 has 11 amino acids. Trimming took 0 bases from V and 5 from J, leaving 4 bases between them. The CDR3 reads CSARDFETQYF. The CDR3, as DNA: TGCAGTGCTAGAGATTTCGAGACCCAGTACTTC.

The chain employs TRBV7-9 and TRBJ2-1, with 8 bases fitting TRBD2. The length of the CDR3 is 13 residues. Losses at the gene ends were 4 bases for V and 5 bases for J; bases not matched to a gene: 1. In germline, CDR1 is SEHNR, CDR2 FQNEAQ (reference sequence). CDR3 residues: CASSSGGNNEQFF. DNA of the CDR3: TGTGCCAGCAGCTCGGGAGGGAACAATGAGCAGTTCTTC.

J is TRBJ2-3 and V is TRBV3-1 (or the pseudogene TRBV3-2); no firm D call. Per germline, CDR1 LGHDT and CDR2 YNNKEL (reference sequence). The CDR3 consists of 15 residues. The V gene lost 1 base and the J gene lost 1 base, with 9 bases spanning the gap. The CDR3: CASSQGLRRTDTQYF. The CDR3 DNA sequence: TGTGCCAGCAGCCAAGGCTTGCGGCGCACAGATACGCAGTATTTT.

The V gene is TRBV27, the J gene TRBJ2-1; either TRBD1 or TRBD2 may fit D (5 bases each). From germline, CDR1 is MNHEY and CDR2 SMNVEV (reference sequence). This CDR3 comprises 16 residues. Trimming left V 4 bases short and J 2 bases short, with 15 bases between. CDR3 sequence (DNA): TGTGCCAGCAGTTCTCTCGAGGGACCCGCCTACAATGAGCAGTTCTTC. Its translation is CASSSLEGPAYNEQFF.

The chain employs TRBV2 and TRBJ1-6; tentatively, D is TRBD1 (5 bases). The ends were cut back, 8 bases at V and 4 bases at J, with 15 bases in the middle. The CDR3 is made up of 15 amino acids. Germline V gene sequence: CDR1 SNHLY, CDR2 FYNNEI. The CDR3 sequence is CASLVGPNYNSPLHF. The CDR3 bases are TGTGCCAGCCTTGTGGGGCCAAATTATAATTCACCCCTCCACTTT.

The chain couples TRBV18 to TRBJ1-5; the match to TRBD1 covers 8 bases. Trimming removed 2 bases from V and 7 bases from J; junction bases left unmatched: 10. This CDR3 region has 16 residues. CDR1 and CDR2 from the germline V gene are KGHSH and LQKENI. The CDR3 sequence: CASSPDRGGGYQPQHF. The CDR3 region has the DNA TGTGCCAGCTCACCAGACAGGGGAGGGGGTTACCAGCCCCAGCATTTT. Looking up the rest from reference TRBV18 and TRBJ1-5 gives the full variable domain: NAGVMQNPRHLVRRRGQEARLRCSPMKGHSHVYWYRQLPEEGLKFMVYLQKENIIDESGMPKERFSAEFPKEGPSILRIQQVVRGDSAAYFCASSPDRGGGYQPQHFGDGTRLSIL.

The V call is TRBV19, the J call TRBJ1-3; D not resolved. Germline loops: CDR1 LNHDA, CDR2 SQIVND (reference sequence). V lost 8 bases to trimming and J lost 0 bases, with 14 bases between them. The CDR3 contains 15 residues. The CDR3 loop reads CASREQPNSGNTIYF. CDR3 nucleotide sequence: TGTGCCAGTCGTGAACAGCCCAACTCTGGAAACACCATATATTTT. Combining the CDR3 with reference TRBV19 and TRBJ1-3 gives the whole variable domain DGGITQSPKYLFRKEGQNVTLSCEQNLNHDAMYWYRQDPGQGLRLIYYSQIVNDFQKGDIAEGYSVSREKKESFPLTVTSAQKNPTAFYLCASREQPNSGNTIYFGEGSWLTVV.

The rearrangement links TRBV29-1 to TRBJ1-3, with 7 bases that match TRBD1. The CDR3 runs to 16 residues. J was trimmed by 0 bases and V by 7 bases; bases with no gene match: 12. The germline gives CDR1 SQVTM, CDR2 ANQGSEA. CDR3 DNA sequence: TGCAGCGCCGAAAGACAGGGCTTGAGCTCTGGAAACACCATATATTTT. It translates to CSAERQGLSSGNTIYF.

This chain uses TRBV2 with TRBJ2-2; D might be TRBD2 (6 bases). CDR3 length equals 14 residues. Germline assignment: CDR1 SNHLY and CDR2 FYNNEI. The ends were cut back, 8 bases at V and 6 bases at J, with 16 bases in the middle. This CDR3 is CASRLRAGSGELFF. Written as DNA, the CDR3 is TGTGCCAGCCGGCTAAGGGCGGGATCCGGGGAGCTGTTTTTT.

The chain uses TRBV5-4 and TRBJ1-2, with D unclear. Germline V gives CDR1 SGHNT, CDR2 YYREEE (reference sequence). This CDR3 region has 15 residues. Trimming removed 4 bases at V and 6 bases at J, with 19 bases between. The CDR3 sequence: CASSLKGPPMNGYTF. CDR3 DNA: TGTGCCAGCAGCCTCAAGGGTCCCCCGATGAATGGCTACACCTTC.

This chain joins TRBV9 and TRBJ2-1, with no clear D. The CDR3 loop spans 16 amino acids. Germline lookup yields CDR1 SGDLS and CDR2 YYNGEE. V dropped 0 bases and J dropped 2 bases, with 12 bases sitting between them. The CDR3 here is CASSVVGLGPYNEQFF. In DNA form, the CDR3 reads TGTGCCAGCAGCGTAGTAGGGCTAGGTCCCTACAATGAGCAGTTCTTC.

This clone is a singleton in its sample. The chain combines TRBV6-5 with TRBJ1-1; 9 bases line up with TRBD1. Germline CDR1 is MNHEY and CDR2 is SVGAGI. Losses at the gene ends were 6 bases for V and 0 bases for J; bases not matched to a gene: 2. CDR3 length: 14 amino acids. The CDR3 nucleotides read TGTGCCAGCAGGGACAGGGGTATGAACACTGAAGCTTTCTTT. Translating it yields CASRDRGMNTEAFF.

By its share, this clone is medium-sized. The rearrangement joins TRBV4-2 to TRBJ2-3; D perhaps matches TRBD2 (7 bases). This CDR3 is 17 amino acids long. V lost 3 bases and J lost 1, with 17 bases in between. Germline V lookup: CDR1 LGHNA, CDR2 YNFKEQ. The CDR3 region has the DNA TGTGCCAGCAGCCACCCGAGCTCGGGGGGCGGCACAGATACGCAGTATTTT. Translated: CASSHPSSGGGTDTQYF.

Written as DNA, the CDR3 is TGCGCCAGCAGTGAATTTTTCGCACTGACAGGGGAAGGCTACACCTTC. Encoded protein: CASSEFFALTGEGYTF. The J gene is TRBJ1-2, the V gene TRBV10-2, with 8 bases fitting TRBD1. Trimming took 3 bases from V and 8 from J; bases not matched to a gene: 14. This CDR3 is built from 16 residues. Germline CDR1 and CDR2: WSHSY and SAAADI.

CDR3 residues: CASSIIGPEPGELFF. The CDR3 DNA is TGTGCCAGTAGTATTATTGGACCGGAACCCGGGGAGCTGTTTTTT. The chain couples TRBV19 to TRBJ2-2, with no clear D. V was pared by 3 bases and J by 6 bases, with 14 bases between. In germline, CDR1 is LNHDA, CDR2 SQIVND (reference sequence). This CDR3 has 15 residues.

V is TRBV9 and J is TRBJ1-1, with unresolved D. The length of the CDR3 is 12 residues. CDR1 and CDR2 (germline): SGDLS, YYNGEE. V lost 0 bases and J 4 bases, leaving 4 bases between the germline ends. Here the CDR3 DNA reads TGTGCCAGCAGCGTAGGGGCCACTGAAGCTTTCTTT. Translated, it gives CASSVGATEAFF.

V gene TRBV10-3 combines with J gene TRBJ1-3, with 7 bases that match TRBD1. Germline assignment: CDR1 ENHRY and CDR2 SYGVKD. The CDR3 runs to 17 residues. The V and J ends lost 7 bases and 0 bases, in that order; junction bases with no gene match: 12. Written as DNA, the CDR3 is TGTGCCATCACCCCGGGGTCAGGGGGTATCTCTGGAAACACCATATATTTT. Encoded protein: CAITPGSGGISGNTIYF.

This clone showed up just a few times. The rearrangement links TRBV27 to TRBJ1-2; no clear D. Germline CDR1 and CDR2: MNHEY and SMNVEV (reference sequence). V lost 2 bases, J lost 0 bases, and 7 bases lay in between. The CDR3 contains 14 residues. CDR3 loop: CASSLNGANYGYTF. The CDR3 DNA is TGTGCCAGCAGTTTAAACGGAGCTAACTATGGCTACACCTTC.